The 32 T cell receptor beta chains presented below share a single source sample, sequenced in a study of CD8 T cells in ankylosing spondylitis. General study findings and limits: The study identified a TCR beta motif of under ten highly homologous variants that appeared characteristic of ankylosing spondylitis blood.

TCRdb processed the 5' RACE reads anew with MiXCR; each CDR3 protein has one entry. The sample yields approximately 520,000 distinct CDR3 sequences, under 5.5% seen once. Their cognate antigens are unknown. Input material: blood, either unsorted or a sorted T cell fraction (not recorded which). These receptors came from a male donor with ankylosing spondylitis.

This clonotype was recorded many times. The J gene is TRBJ2-1, the V gene TRBV5-1; TRBD1 is a possible D gene (8 bases). Germline CDR1 is SGHRS and CDR2 is YFSETQ. Trimming took 4 bases from V and 5 from J, leaving 16 bases between them. This CDR3 contains 15 residues. The CDR3: CASSMDREGNNEQFF. The CDR3 DNA is TGCGCCAGCAGCATGGACAGGGAGGGAAACAATGAGCAGTTCTTC.

This clonotype appeared many times. This chain connects TRBV20-1 to TRBJ2-7, with D maybe TRBD1 (5 bases). The V end was cut by 5 bases, the J end by 0 bases, with 11 bases between. The V gene's germline CDR1 is DFQATT and CDR2 SNEGSKA (reference sequence). The CDR3 has 13 amino acids. CDR3 nucleotide sequence: TGCAGTGCTCTTGACAGCCGCTCCTACGAGCAGTACTTC. Amino acid sequence: CSALDSRSYEQYF.

The chain joins TRBV5-5 to TRBJ1-1, with D maybe TRBD1 (6 bases). Germline-derived CDR1 and CDR2 are SGHKS and YYEKEE (reference sequence). V was clipped by 5 bases and J by 5 bases, with 16 bases between them. The CDR3 is made up of 14 amino acids. CDR3 protein: CASRISRGATEAFF. In DNA form, the CDR3 reads TGTGCCAGCAGGATCTCCAGGGGAGCTACTGAAGCTTTCTTT.

This clonotype was counted at least ten times. The chain uses TRBV24-1 and TRBJ2-5; D is unclear. The V end lost 2 bases, the J end lost 4 bases, and 7 bases lay between the germline ends. The CDR3 runs to 13 residues. Germline V lookup: CDR1 KGHDR, CDR2 SFDVKD. The CDR3 nucleotides read TGTGCCACCAGTGATTCGCGGTTAGAGACCCAGTACTTC. This encodes CATSDSRLETQYF.

V gene TRBV18 combines with J gene TRBJ1-6; weak D call: TRBD1 (5 bases). Germline-derived CDR1 and CDR2 are KGHSH and LQKENI. The length of the CDR3 is 19 residues. V gave up 3 bases and J gave up 7 bases, with 25 bases separating them. The CDR3 loop reads CASSPFTLSVTVRNSPLHF. The CDR3 DNA reads as TGTGCCAGCTCACCTTTTACCCTTAGTGTGACAGTACGGAATTCACCCCTCCACTTT.

This clonotype was counted ten times or more. This chain uses TRBV27 with TRBJ2-7, with 9 nucleotides matching TRBD1. Germline V gives CDR1 MNHEY, CDR2 SMNVEV (reference sequence). V shed 6 bases, J shed 3 bases, and the junction held 6 bases outside the gene matches. This CDR3 spans 14 amino acids. The CDR3 protein is CASSSPGQGYEQYF. In DNA, the CDR3 is TGTGCCAGCAGCTCTCCGGGACAGGGCTACGAGCAGTACTTC.

This clonotype appeared many times. The chain carries TRBV4-3 and TRBJ2-2; D remains ambiguous. The V gene's germline CDR1 is LGHNA and CDR2 YSLEER. This CDR3 is 12 amino acids long. V lost 8 bases and J 9 bases, leaving 13 bases between the germline ends. The CDR3 DNA reads as TGCGCCAGCTCCTCGTGGGGAAGGGAGCTGTTTTTT. It encodes CASSSWGRELFF.

This clonotype was recorded many times. This chain links TRBV7-9 with TRBJ2-1; 12 bases fit TRBD2. This CDR3 has 15 residues. The germline CDR1 and CDR2 sequences are SEHNR and FQNEAQ (reference sequence). Losses at the gene ends were 5 bases for V and 8 bases for J; bases not matched to a gene: 7. DNA for the CDR3: TGTGCCAGCAGCCCCCTAGCGGGGGGGCCGGATGAGCAGTTCTTC. Protein: CASSPLAGGPDEQFF.

The sample holds many counts of this clonotype. The chain uses TRBV12-3 or TRBV12-4 and TRBJ2-5; D is perhaps TRBD2 (5 bases). V was cut by 5 bases and J by 8 bases, with 15 bases left in between. The CDR3 is 13 amino acids. The CDR3 sequence is CASSPTSPNTQYF. The DNA for the CDR3 is TGTGCCAGCAGTCCTACTAGTCCTAATACCCAGTACTTC.

This clonotype was seen repeatedly, ten times or more. This chain connects TRBV12-3 or TRBV12-4 to TRBJ2-5; D unclear. V shed 6 bases and J shed 5 bases, with 10 bases lying between them. The CDR3 totals 12 residues. CDR3 region: CASSLAWETQYF. The CDR3 DNA reads TGTGCCAGCAGCCTCGCGTGGGAGACCCAGTACTTC.

CDR3 DNA: TGTGCCCTGGCAGGGCGGGAGGATGTGTTCCACGAGCAGTACTTC. This codes for CALAGREDVFHEQYF. The chain joins TRBV2 to TRBJ2-7; 8 bases line up with TRBD2. This CDR3 contains 15 residues. CDR1 and CDR2 (germline): SNHLY, FYNNEI. The J segment lost 5 bases and the V segment lost 11 bases, leaving 17 bases of the junction unmatched.

This clonotype was seen repeatedly, ten times or more. This CDR3 is CSVERGGSSYEQYF. The CDR3 region has the DNA TGCAGCGTTGAAAGGGGGGGCTCATCCTACGAGCAGTACTTC. The chain couples TRBV29-1 to TRBJ2-7; D might be TRBD2 (7 bases). The CDR3 totals 14 residues. Trimming removed 2 bases from V and 1 base from J, with 12 bases in between. In germline, CDR1 is SQVTM, CDR2 ANQGSEA.

Ten or more counts support this clonotype. The genes are TRBV20-1 and TRBJ2-3; D uncertain. Germline assignment: CDR1 DFQATT and CDR2 SNEGSKA (reference sequence). The CDR3 has 12 amino acids. The V gene lost 2 bases and the J gene lost 4 bases, with 7 bases spanning the gap. The CDR3 here is CSARPLADTQYF. The CDR3 DNA is TGCAGTGCTAGACCCCTGGCAGATACGCAGTATTTT.

This clonotype was recorded many times. V and J are TRBV4-1 and TRBJ2-3, with D unclear. The germline gives CDR1 MGHRA, CDR2 YSYEKL. Deletions cut 1 base from V and 0 bases from J, with 11 bases between. This CDR3 has 16 residues. CDR3 in DNA: TGCGCCAGCAGCCAAGGGGCAGGCGTTAGCACAGATACGCAGTATTTT. Translation: CASSQGAGVSTDTQYF.

This clonotype was counted at least ten times. The gene calls are TRBV27 and TRBJ2-7, with a weak D call TRBD1 (5 bases). The CDR3 totals 14 residues. Per the germline V gene, CDR1 is MNHEY and CDR2 is SMNVEV (reference sequence). Trimming took off 4 bases at V and 5 bases at J, with 15 bases between the two ends. CDR3 residues: CASSSYPFRDEQYF. In DNA, the CDR3 is TGTGCCAGCAGTTCCTACCCCTTCAGGGACGAGCAGTACTTC.

This clonotype was counted at least ten times. V is TRBV18 and J is TRBJ2-7, with D possibly TRBD1 on 6 matching bases. V was shortened by 0 bases and J by 5 bases, with 8 bases between the two germline ends. Per germline, CDR1 KGHSH and CDR2 LQKENI. The CDR3 runs to 13 residues. In DNA, the CDR3 is TGTGCCAGCTCACCACCGGGGGCGGACGAGCAGTACTTC. Translation: CASSPPGADEQYF.

This clonotype was detected many times. The chain recombines TRBV10-3 with TRBJ1-5; D might be TRBD1 (5 bases). V was clipped by 11 bases and J by 4 bases, with 15 bases between them. The CDR3 spans 13 residues. CDR1 and CDR2 (germline): ENHRY, SYGVKD. CDR3 in DNA: TGTGCCGCCAGCAGGGACGGTAATCAGCCCCAGCATTTT. This codes for CAASRDGNQPQHF.

There are many counts of this clonotype. V and J are TRBV4-1 and TRBJ2-7; 10 positions match TRBD2. V gave up 1 base and J gave up 2 bases; unmatched junction bases: 5. CDR1 and CDR2 from the germline V gene are MGHRA and YSYEKL. The CDR3 is 16 amino acids. The CDR3 spells CASSQGSGLAAYEQYF. The CDR3 nucleotides are TGCGCCAGCAGCCAAGGTTCTGGACTAGCGGCCTACGAGCAGTACTTC.

This clonotype has a count of ten or more. The chain recombines TRBV6-4 with TRBJ2-2, with D unclear. CDR1 and CDR2 from the germline V gene are MRHNA and SNTAGT. Between the trimmed V and J ends, which lost 6 bases and 5 bases, there was a span of 10 bases. The CDR3 covers 13 residues. The CDR3 nucleotides read TGTGCCAGCAGCCGACTTGGAACCGGGGAGCTGTTTTTT. It specifies CASSRLGTGELFF.

This clonotype was seen many times. The chain is built from TRBV3-1 and TRBJ1-6; possibly TRBD1 for D (5 bases). The length of the CDR3 is 15 residues. Trimming took 0 bases from V and 9 from J, leaving 12 bases between them. Germline lookup yields CDR1 LGHDT and CDR2 YNNKEL (reference sequence). CDR3 amino acids: CASSQDRTGSSPLHF. In DNA, the CDR3 is TGTGCCAGCAGCCAAGATAGAACAGGCTCTTCACCCCTCCACTTT.

In this sample, this clonotype turned up many times. V and J are TRBV5-1 and TRBJ2-1; 9 nucleotides match TRBD1. The J segment lost 12 bases and the V segment lost 7 bases, leaving 11 bases of the junction unmatched. The CDR3 is 13 amino acids. Germline V gene lookup returns CDR1 SGHRS and CDR2 YFSETQ. As DNA, the CDR3 is TGCGCCAGCGATCACGGACAGGGGATGGGGCAGTTCTTC. Protein sequence: CASDHGQGMGQFF.

Many counts were recorded for this clonotype. The rearrangement links TRBV28 to TRBJ2-7; TRBD1 or TRBD2 may be the D gene (5 bases each). The CDR3 covers 19 residues. In germline, CDR1 is MDHEN, CDR2 SYDVKM. The V end lost 3 bases, the J end lost 3 bases, and 27 bases lay between the germline ends. DNA for the CDR3: TGTGCCAGCAGTTTGGTTGGGGCGGGCATACGACTTTTCGGCTACGAGCAGTACTTC. It specifies CASSLVGAGIRLFGYEQYF.

The sample holds a few counts of this clonotype. The chain links TRBV6-2 or TRBV6-3 to TRBJ2-7, with TRBD2 matching over 16 bases. CDR1 is MNHEY and CDR2 is SVGEGT in the germline V gene. With 5 bases clipped from V and 2 bases from J, the junction kept 21 bases outside the gene matches. CDR3 size: 22 residues. CDR3 protein: CASSPQLGQVAGTSGRAYEQYF. For the CDR3, the DNA is TGTGCCAGCAGTCCCCAACTGGGACAGGTCGCGGGGACTAGCGGGAGGGCCTACGAGCAGTACTTC.

This clonotype showed up just a few times. J is TRBJ2-1 and V is TRBV7-9; 8 nucleotides match TRBD2. The CDR3 is 15 residues long. Looked up from germline, CDR1 is SEHNR and CDR2 is FQNEAQ (reference sequence). V trimming: 2 bases; J trimming: 7 bases; junction bases outside the gene matches: 7. The DNA of the CDR3 is TGTGCCAGCAGCTTACTAGCGGGCCTCGGGAATGAGCAGTTCTTC. It codes for CASSLLAGLGNEQFF.

This clonotype was counted ten times or more. J is TRBJ2-3 and V is TRBV10-3; 11 nucleotides align to TRBD2. CDR1 is ENHRY, CDR2 SYGVKD, per germline. The J segment lost 0 bases and the V segment lost 5 bases, leaving 13 bases of the junction unmatched. This CDR3 comprises 19 residues. CDR3 residues: CAISQTSGATLSSTDTQYF. The DNA of the CDR3 is TGTGCCATCAGTCAGACTAGCGGGGCAACTCTCTCTAGCACAGATACGCAGTATTTT.

About this clonotype: This may stem from a read error, because a much larger clone lies one nucleotide away. The chain uses TRBV7-2 and TRBJ2-2; TRBD2 is a possible D gene (5 bases). CDR3 size: 16 residues. CDR1 and CDR2 (germline): SGHTA, FQGNSA. The CDR3 sequence: CASSPLRQINTGELIF. CDR3 nucleotide sequence: TGTGCCAGCAGCCCCCTTCGGCAAATCAACACCGGGGAGCTGATTTTT.

This clonotype was found many times. The chain recombines TRBV6-1 with TRBJ2-3; 8 nucleotides match TRBD2. Germline CDR1 MNHNS, CDR2 SASEGT. The trim removed 5 bases at V and 0 bases at J, leaving 7 bases unmatched. There are 16 residues in the CDR3. The CDR3: CASSRRLAPSTDTQYF. The DNA of the CDR3 is TGTGCCAGCAGTCGGCGACTAGCGCCTAGCACAGATACGCAGTATTTT.

Ten or more counts support this clonotype. The chain uses TRBV4-2 and TRBJ2-2, with TRBD2 matching over 11 bases. CDR3 size: 15 residues. Losses at the gene ends were 4 bases for V and 5 bases for J; bases not matched to a gene: 3. The germline V gene has CDR1 LGHNA and CDR2 YNFKEQ. In DNA, the CDR3 is TGTGCCAGCAGCCGTAGCGGGGGGGCGACCGGGGAGCTGTTTTTT. Its translation is CASSRSGGATGELFF.

Ten or more counts support this clonotype. The chain has TRBV20-1 and TRBJ2-7; D may be TRBD1 (5 bases). This CDR3 spans 12 amino acids. Trimming left V 1 base short and J 3 bases short, with 7 bases between. The V gene's germline CDR1 is DFQATT and CDR2 SNEGSKA (reference sequence). The DNA for the CDR3 is TGCAGTGCTAGAGGACAGTACTACGAGCAGTACTTC. This codes for CSARGQYYEQYF.

The chain carries TRBV6-2 or TRBV6-3 and TRBJ2-7; D possibly corresponds to TRBD1 (5 bases). The germline V and J ends were trimmed by 2 bases and 3 bases, with 14 bases remaining between them. CDR3 length equals 15 residues. Germline CDR1 reads MNHEY; CDR2 reads SVGEGT. CDR3 region: CASSYLLGEFYEQYF. CDR3 bases: TGTGCCAGCAGTTACCTTTTAGGGGAATTCTACGAGCAGTACTTC.

The sample holds many counts of this clonotype. The V call is TRBV6-2 or TRBV6-3, the J call TRBJ1-2; D uncertain. The CDR3 runs to 13 residues. The V gene's germline CDR1 is MNHEY and CDR2 SVGEGT. Deletions cut 7 bases from V and 3 bases from J, with 12 bases between. The CDR3 sequence: CASIDRIDYGYTF. In DNA form, the CDR3 reads TGTGCCAGCATCGATCGGATCGACTATGGCTACACCTTC.

This clonotype was seen repeatedly, ten times or more. The chain recombines TRBV5-1 with TRBJ2-1; maybe TRBD2 (6 bases). The CDR3 runs 14 residues. V gave up 0 bases and J gave up 4 bases, with 8 bases separating them. The V gene's germline CDR1 is SGHRS and CDR2 YFSETQ. DNA for the CDR3: TGCGCCAGCAGCTTGGCGGCGGGGTACAATGAGCAGTTCTTC. This gives the protein CASSLAAGYNEQFF.